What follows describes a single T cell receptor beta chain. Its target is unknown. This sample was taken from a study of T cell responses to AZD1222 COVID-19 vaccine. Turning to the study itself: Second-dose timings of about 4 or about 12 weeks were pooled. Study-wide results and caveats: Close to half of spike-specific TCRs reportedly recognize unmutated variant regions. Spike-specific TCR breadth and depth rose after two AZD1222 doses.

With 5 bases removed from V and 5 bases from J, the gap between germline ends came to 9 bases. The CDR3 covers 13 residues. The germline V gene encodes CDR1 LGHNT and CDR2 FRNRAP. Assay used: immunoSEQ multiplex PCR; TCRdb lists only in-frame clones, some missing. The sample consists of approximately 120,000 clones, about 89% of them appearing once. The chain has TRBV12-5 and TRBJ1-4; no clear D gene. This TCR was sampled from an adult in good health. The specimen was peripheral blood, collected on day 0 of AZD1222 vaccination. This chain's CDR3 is CASGTHWNEKLFF. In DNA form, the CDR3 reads TGTGCTAGTGGTACACACTGGAATGAAAAACTGTTTTTT.